The entry below describes one TCR beta chain. The trim removed 3 bases at V and 5 bases at J, leaving 6 bases unmatched. This CDR3 comprises 14 residues. CDR1 is SGHRS and CDR2 is YFSETQ in the germline V gene. This sample was taken from a study of blood T cell repertoires in COVID-19. For the study at large: Acute and convalescent COVID-19 samples came from the United States, Italy and Spain. The cDNA or gDNA used as material had been derived from T cells, B-cell-depleted T cells, or PBMCs.

The table came from immunoSEQ multiplex PCR; TCRdb's copy has only in-frame clones and leaves some out. The table lists roughly 190,000 clones, around nine tenths of them singletons. Sequences were obtained from peripheral blood. This rearrangement joins TRBV5-1 to TRBJ2-5; 8 bases line up with TRBD1. The TCR comes from a man between 65 and 85 years old with acute or convalescent COVID-19. This chain's CDR3 is CASSSQGARETQYF. In nucleotides, the CDR3 is TGCGCCAGCAGCTCTCAGGGGGCCCGGGAGACCCAGTACTTC.